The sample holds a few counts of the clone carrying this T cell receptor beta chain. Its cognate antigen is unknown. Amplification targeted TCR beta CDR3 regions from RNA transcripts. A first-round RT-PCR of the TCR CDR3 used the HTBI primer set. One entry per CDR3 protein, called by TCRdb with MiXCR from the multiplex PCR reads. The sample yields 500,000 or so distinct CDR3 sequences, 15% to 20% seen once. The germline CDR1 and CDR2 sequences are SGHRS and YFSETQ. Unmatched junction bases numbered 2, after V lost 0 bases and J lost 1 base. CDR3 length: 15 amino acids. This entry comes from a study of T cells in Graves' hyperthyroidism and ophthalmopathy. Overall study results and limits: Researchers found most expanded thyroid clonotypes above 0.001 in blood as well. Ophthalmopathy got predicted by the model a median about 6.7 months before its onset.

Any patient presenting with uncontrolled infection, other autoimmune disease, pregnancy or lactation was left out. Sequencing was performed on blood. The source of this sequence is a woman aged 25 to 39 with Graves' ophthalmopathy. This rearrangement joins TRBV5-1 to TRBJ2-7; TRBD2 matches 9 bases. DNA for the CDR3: TGCGCCAGCAGCTTGGGGGGACTAGCATCCTACGAGCAGTACTTC. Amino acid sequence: CASSLGGLASYEQYF.